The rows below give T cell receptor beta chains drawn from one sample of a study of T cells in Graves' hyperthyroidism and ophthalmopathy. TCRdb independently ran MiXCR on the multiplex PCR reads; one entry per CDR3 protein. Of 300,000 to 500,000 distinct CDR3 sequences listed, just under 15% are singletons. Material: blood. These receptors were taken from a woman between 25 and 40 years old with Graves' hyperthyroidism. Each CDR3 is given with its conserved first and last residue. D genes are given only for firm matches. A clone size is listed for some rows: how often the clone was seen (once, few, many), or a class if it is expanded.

CSAPRTGAVNTEAFF,TGCAGTGCCCCAAGGACAGGGGCGGTAAACACTGAAGCTTTCTTT,TRBJ1-1,.,TRBV20-1,TRBD1
CASSIGQGWDQPQHF,TGTGCCAGTAGTATAGGACAGGGTTGGGATCAGCCCCAGCATTTT,TRBJ1-5,few,TRBV19,TRBD1
CASSPRGQENAEAFF,TGTGCCAGCAGCCCTCGGGGGCAGGAGAACGCTGAAGCTTTCTTT,TRBJ1-1,.,TRBV14,.
CASKAGGWNTEAFF,TGTGCCAGCAAAGCGGGCGGGTGGAACACTGAAGCTTTCTTT,TRBJ1-1,many,TRBV6-2/TRBV6-3,.
CAISDTNRDEQYF,TGTGCCATCAGTGATACAAACAGGGACGAGCAGTACTTC,TRBJ2-7,.,TRBV10-3,.
CASRVAGQNTEAFF,TGTGCCAGCAGGGTCGCAGGTCAGAACACTGAAGCTTTCTTT,TRBJ1-1,many,TRBV12-3/TRBV12-4,.
CASSFGGRPYNEQFF,TGCGCCAGCAGCTTCGGGGGGAGACCCTACAATGAGCAGTTCTTC,TRBJ2-1,.,TRBV5-1,TRBD2
CAGSHDGGFPTQYF,TGTGCCGGCAGCCACGATGGAGGGTTTCCTACGCAGTATTTT,TRBJ2-3,.,TRBV3-1,.
CASSRSGGYNEQFF,TGTGCCAGCAGTCGCAGCGGGGGCTACAATGAGCAGTTCTTC,TRBJ2-1,few,TRBV11-3,TRBD2
CASSPGTGDGNQPQHF,TGTGCCAGCTCACCAGGGACAGGGGACGGCAATCAGCCCCAGCATTTT,TRBJ1-5,many,TRBV18,TRBD1
CASSEAGVVNEQFF,TGTGCCAGCAGTGAAGCGGGAGTAGTCAATGAGCAGTTCTTC,TRBJ2-1,.,TRBV2,.